Presented here are 10 T cell receptor beta chains from one specimen sequenced in a study of blood T cell repertoires in COVID-19. Using immunoSEQ multiplex PCR, the repertoire was profiled, and TCRdb retains in-frame clones only, with some absent. Here the sample spans about 300,000 clones, about 90% being singletons. Sequencing input: PBMCs or T cells enriched from blood (not recorded which). These receptors were collected from a woman aged 50 to 60 who had been exposed to COVID-19.

The chain carries TRBV10-3 and TRBJ1-6; D perhaps matches TRBD1 (5 bases). The length of the CDR3 is 13 residues. The V gene's germline CDR1 is ENHRY and CDR2 SYGVKD. In DNA, the CDR3 is TGTGCAGCCGCGGGGACGGGGAATTCACCCCTCCACTTT. As protein: CAAAGTGNSPLHF.

The chain employs TRBV19 and TRBJ1-5; D is possibly TRBD1 (5 bases). Germline V gene data show CDR1 as LNHDA and CDR2 as SQIVND (reference sequence). Between the trimmed V and J ends, which lost 4 bases and 7 bases, there was a span of 14 bases. This CDR3 region has 14 residues. CDR3 DNA sequence: TGTGCCAGTAGTACCGCAGGGCTTTGGCAGCCCCAGCATTTT. Its protein product is CASSTAGLWQPQHF. Full variable domain (rest looked up from reference TRBV19 and TRBJ1-5): DGGITQSPKYLFRKEGQNVTLSCEQNLNHDAMYWYRQDPGQGLRLIYYSQIVNDFQKGDIAEGYSVSREKKESFPLTVTSAQKNPTAFYLCASSTAGLWQPQHFGDGTRLSIL.

This chain uses TRBV27 with TRBJ1-5; 9 nucleotides agree with TRBD1. V lost 5 bases and J lost 7; bases outside the gene matches: 12. The CDR3 is 16 residues long. Germline CDR1 is MNHEY and CDR2 is SMNVEV (reference sequence). In DNA form, the CDR3 reads TGTGCCAGCAGTCAAAACACAGGGGGCATAAGCCAGCCCCAGCATTTT. It is translated as CASSQNTGGISQPQHF.

The chain couples TRBV27 to TRBJ1-4, with D hard to call. CDR1 is MNHEY and CDR2 is SMNVEV in the germline V gene (reference sequence). The CDR3 length is 14 residues. The germline V and J ends were trimmed by 3 bases and 5 bases, with 10 bases remaining between them. Written as DNA, the CDR3 is TGTGCCAGCAGTTTCGCCAGGCACAATGAAAAACTGTTTTTT. Translated: CASSFARHNEKLFF. The whole variable domain, filled in from reference TRBV27 and TRBJ1-4, reads EAQVTQNPRYLITVTGKKLTVTCSQNMNHEYMSWYRQDPGLGLRQIYYSMNVEVTDKGDVPEGYKVSRKEKRNFPLILESPSPNQTSLYFCASSFARHNEKLFFGSGTQLSVL.

The chain links TRBV19 to TRBJ1-5, with D unclear. Germline-derived CDR1 and CDR2 are LNHDA and SQIVND (reference sequence). The CDR3 spans 14 residues. The V gene lost 3 bases and the J gene lost 11 bases, with 17 bases spanning the gap. CDR3 loop: CASSIAPGRGAQHF. CDR3 DNA sequence: TGTGCCAGTAGTATTGCCCCGGGCCGGGGAGCCCAGCATTTT.

The chain uses TRBV6-4 and TRBJ1-2; D is possibly TRBD1 (6 bases). Germline V gene lookup returns CDR1 MRHNA and CDR2 SNTAGT. There are 15 residues in the CDR3. Trimming removed 2 bases at V and 6 bases at J, with 16 bases between. CDR3 sequence reads: CASSDEAGVRDGYTF. The CDR3 DNA reads as TGTGCCAGCAGTGACGAGGCAGGGGTAAGGGATGGCTACACCTTC.

This rearrangement joins TRBV5-6 to TRBJ2-1; TRBD2 matches 7 bases. Germline CDR1 SGHDT, CDR2 YYEEEE. V lost 3 bases, J lost 2 bases, and 2 bases stayed unmatched. This CDR3 has 14 residues. This chain's CDR3 is CASSSRGAYNEQFF. The DNA for the CDR3 is TGTGCCAGCAGCTCCCGGGGGGCCTACAATGAGCAGTTCTTC.

The chain carries TRBV6-2 or TRBV6-3 and TRBJ2-4, with a tentative D call TRBD1 (6 bases). This CDR3 is built from 16 residues. The V gene lost 2 bases and the J gene lost 4 bases, with 15 bases spanning the gap. CDR1 is MNHEY, CDR2 SVGEGT, per germline. The CDR3 DNA sequence: TGTGCCAGCAGTTACCCAACCACAGGGTCAAAAAACATTCAGTACTTC. It is translated as CASSYPTTGSKNIQYF.

In its sample, this clone was seen once. The rearrangement links TRBV25-1 to TRBJ1-2; D possibly corresponds to TRBD1 (6 bases). Trimming stripped 8 bases from V and 6 bases from J, with 13 bases between. The CDR3 covers 12 residues. Germline CDR1 MGHDK, CDR2 SYGVNS. Here the CDR3 DNA reads TGTGCCAGCCGGCAGGGACACAATGGCTACACCTTC. It yields the protein CASRQGHNGYTF.

The chain has TRBV2 and TRBJ1-5, with 11 positions matching TRBD1. Germline CDR1 and CDR2: SNHLY and FYNNEI. V lost 6 bases to trimming and J lost 2 bases; unmatched junction nucleotides: 3. The CDR3 is 15 amino acids. The CDR3 nucleotides read TGTGCCAGCAGCGGACAGGGGGCCCGCAATCAGCCCCAGCATTTT. The encoded protein is CASSGQGARNQPQHF.